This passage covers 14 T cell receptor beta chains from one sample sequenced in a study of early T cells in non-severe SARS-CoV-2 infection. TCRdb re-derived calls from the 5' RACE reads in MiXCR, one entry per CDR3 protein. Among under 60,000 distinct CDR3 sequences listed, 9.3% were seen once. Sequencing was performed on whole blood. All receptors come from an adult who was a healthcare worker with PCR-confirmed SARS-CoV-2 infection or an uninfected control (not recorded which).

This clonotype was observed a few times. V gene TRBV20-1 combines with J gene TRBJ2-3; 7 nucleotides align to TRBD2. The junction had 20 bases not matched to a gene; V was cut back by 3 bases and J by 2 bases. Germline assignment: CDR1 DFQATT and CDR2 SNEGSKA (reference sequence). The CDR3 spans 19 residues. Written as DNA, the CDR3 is TGCAGTGCTAGGACCCCACCTTCACGGGCTAGCGGAGACACAGATACGCAGTATTTT. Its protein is CSARTPPSRASGDTDTQYF.

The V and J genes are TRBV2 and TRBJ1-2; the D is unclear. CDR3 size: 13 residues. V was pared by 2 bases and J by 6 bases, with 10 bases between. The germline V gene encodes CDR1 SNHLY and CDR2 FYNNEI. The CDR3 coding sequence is TGTGCCAGCAGTGAAAAAATGTGGGATGGCTACACCTTC. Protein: CASSEKMWDGYTF.

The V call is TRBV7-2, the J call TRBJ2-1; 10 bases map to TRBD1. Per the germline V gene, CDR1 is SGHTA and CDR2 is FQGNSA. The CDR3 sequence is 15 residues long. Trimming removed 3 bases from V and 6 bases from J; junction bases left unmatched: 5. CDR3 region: CASSFRDRGLNEQFF. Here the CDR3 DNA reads TGTGCCAGCAGCTTCCGGGACAGGGGACTCAATGAGCAGTTCTTC.

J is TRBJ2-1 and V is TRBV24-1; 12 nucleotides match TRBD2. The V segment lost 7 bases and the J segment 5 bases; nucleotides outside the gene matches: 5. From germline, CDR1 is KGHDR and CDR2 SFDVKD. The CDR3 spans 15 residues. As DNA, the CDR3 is TGTGCCACCAGAGCTAGCGGGGGGGCCAACAATGAGCAGTTCTTC. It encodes CATRASGGANNEQFF.

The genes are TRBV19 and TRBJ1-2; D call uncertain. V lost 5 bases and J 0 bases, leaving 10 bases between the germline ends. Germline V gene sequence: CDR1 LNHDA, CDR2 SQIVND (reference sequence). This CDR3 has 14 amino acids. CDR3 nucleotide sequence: TGTGCCAGTAGTCTCCGGGTTGCTAACTATGGCTACACCTTC. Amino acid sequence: CASSLRVANYGYTF. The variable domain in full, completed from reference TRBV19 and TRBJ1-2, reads DGGITQSPKYLFRKEGQNVTLSCEQNLNHDAMYWYRQDPGQGLRLIYYSQIVNDFQKGDIAEGYSVSREKKESFPLTVTSAQKNPTAFYLCASSLRVANYGYTFGSGTRLTVV.

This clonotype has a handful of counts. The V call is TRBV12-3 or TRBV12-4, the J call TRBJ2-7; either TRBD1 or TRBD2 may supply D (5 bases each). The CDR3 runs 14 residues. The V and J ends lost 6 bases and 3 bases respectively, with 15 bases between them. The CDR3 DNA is TGTGCCAGCAGACGCAATGGGGACCACTACGAGCAGTACTTC. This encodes CASRRNGDHYEQYF.

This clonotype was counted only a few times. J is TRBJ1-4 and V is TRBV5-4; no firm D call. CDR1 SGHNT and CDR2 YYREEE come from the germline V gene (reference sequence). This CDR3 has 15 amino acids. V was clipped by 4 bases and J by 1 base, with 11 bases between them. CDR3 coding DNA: TGTGCCAGCAGCCCCGATCCAGGAACTAATGAAAAACTGTTTTTT. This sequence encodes CASSPDPGTNEKLFF.

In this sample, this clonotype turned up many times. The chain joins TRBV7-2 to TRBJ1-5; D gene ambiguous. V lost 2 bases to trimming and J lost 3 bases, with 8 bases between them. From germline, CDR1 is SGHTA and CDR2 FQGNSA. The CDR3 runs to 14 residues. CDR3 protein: CASSLRTLNQPQHF. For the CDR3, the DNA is TGTGCCAGCAGCTTAAGAACCCTCAATCAGCCCCAGCATTTT.

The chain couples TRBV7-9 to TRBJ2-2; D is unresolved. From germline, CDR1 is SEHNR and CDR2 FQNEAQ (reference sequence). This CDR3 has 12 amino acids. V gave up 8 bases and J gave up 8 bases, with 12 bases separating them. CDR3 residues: CASRLGAGELFF. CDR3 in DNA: TGTGCCAGCCGACTCGGTGCGGGGGAGCTGTTTTTT.

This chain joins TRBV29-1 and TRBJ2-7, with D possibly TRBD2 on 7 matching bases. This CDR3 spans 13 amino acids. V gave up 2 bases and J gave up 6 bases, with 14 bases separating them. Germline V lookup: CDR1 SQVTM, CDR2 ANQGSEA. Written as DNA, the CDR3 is TGCAGCGTTGAAACGGGGGGCCTCTCCGAGCAGTACTTC. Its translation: CSVETGGLSEQYF.

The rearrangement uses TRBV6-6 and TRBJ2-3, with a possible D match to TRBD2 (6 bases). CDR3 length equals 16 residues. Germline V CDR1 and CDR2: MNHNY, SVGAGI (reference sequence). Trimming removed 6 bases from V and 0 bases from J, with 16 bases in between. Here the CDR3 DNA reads TGTGCCAGCAGGTCAAACCGGGACTCGAGCACAGATACGCAGTATTTT. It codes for CASRSNRDSSTDTQYF.

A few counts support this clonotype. The CDR3 reads CASSYFETGPETEAFF. The CDR3 nucleotides are TGTGCCAGCAGTTATTTCGAAACAGGGCCCGAGACTGAAGCTTTCTTT. The chain carries TRBV6-6 and TRBJ1-1; D perhaps matches TRBD1 (6 bases). Per germline, CDR1 MNHNY and CDR2 SVGAGI (reference sequence). Trimming cost V 3 bases and J 5 bases, with 19 bases left between them. The CDR3 is made up of 16 amino acids.

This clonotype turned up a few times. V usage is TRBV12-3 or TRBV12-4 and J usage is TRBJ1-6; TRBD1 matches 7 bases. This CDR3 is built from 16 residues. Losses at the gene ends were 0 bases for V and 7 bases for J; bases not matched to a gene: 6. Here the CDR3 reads CASSLARTGGNSPLHF. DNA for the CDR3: TGTGCCAGCAGTTTAGCCCGGACAGGTGGGAATTCACCCCTCCACTTT.

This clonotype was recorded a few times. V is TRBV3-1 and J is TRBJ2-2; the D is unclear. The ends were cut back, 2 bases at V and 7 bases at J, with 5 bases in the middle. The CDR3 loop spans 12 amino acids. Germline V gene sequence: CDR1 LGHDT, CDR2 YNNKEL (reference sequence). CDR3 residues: CASSQLNGELFF. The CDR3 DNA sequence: TGTGCCAGCAGCCAATTGAACGGGGAGCTGTTTTTT.